This TCR beta chain was obtained from a study of T cell responses to AZD1222 COVID-19 vaccine (dated by TCRdb to the early 2020s). About the investigation overall: AZD1222 recipients with second doses at about 4 weeks or about 12 weeks were pooled, because spike-specific TCR depth and breadth did not differ between schedules. A total of about 230 trial participants underwent TCR sequencing, of whom around 200 received two doses of AZD1222 and about 25 received two doses of the MenACWY control vaccine. Trial participants were enrolled into age subgroups of 18-55, 56-69 and 70-plus years, which contained about 150, 27 and 61 TCR-sequenced participants, respectively.

The time point label for this specimen denotes: baseline before first vaccination. Samples from vaccinated people were obtained from the UK trials COV001 and COV002, which included a single-blind randomized controlled phase 2/3 trial of AZD1222 (ChAdOx1 nCoV-19) in healthy adults. Trial participant PBMC samples were collected at day 0 and day 28 after the second dose for TCRbeta chain sequencing. V loses 5 bases, J loses 3 bases, and the germline ends lie 8 bases apart. The germline V gene (reference sequence) sets CDR1 to LNHDA and CDR2 to SQIVND. The CDR3 numbers 13 residues from cysteine through phenylalanine. Of the read, only the CDR3 DNA is kept; its 39 bases are in frame from base 1. As regards this clone: Its antigen is not yet known. No much larger clone exists at a distance of one base, and base qualities are not known.

On the study overall, not on this receptor specifically: Participants were mostly white British and included more females than males, and it was suggested by the authors that clonal diversity may have been underestimated. Conclusions about previously exposed vaccinees are limited because only a handful of AZD1222 recipients were SARS-CoV-2 seropositive at baseline. Because no day 14 peak-response samples were available, repertoires were characterized only after the peak T cell response. Nearly half of unique spike-specific TCRs reportedly recognized epitopes outside regions mutated in the B.1.351 and B.1.1.7 variants. The whole spike protein was spanned by vaccine-associated CD4 TCRs, and dominant responses were seen in regions 160-218 and 743-854. After two AZD1222 doses, spike-specific TCR breadth and depth were significantly higher than at day 0 and than in MenACWY recipients. In the small 56-69-year group, the increase in depth fell short of significance, most likely because of low power.

The CDR3 regions of human TCRbeta chains were analyzed by immunosequencing. As for the original processing: TCRs in the repertoires were matched against a reference library of SARS-CoV-2-specific TCRs that had been generated with the MIRA antigen-specificity platform. Breadth was defined as the fraction of unique TCRs that were SARS-CoV-2-associated, and depth was defined as the fraction of total T cells that were SARS-CoV-2-associated. Using the MIRA data, each spike-specific TCR was assigned both to the spike region to which the TCR was reactive and to a CD4 or CD8 class. Log10-transformed breadth and depth values were compared by one-way ANOVA with Sidak's multiple comparisons tests. In TCRdb, the immuneACCESS table is reduced to in-frame sequences with V and J assigned. These tables do not hold every clone; where another copy was compared, an unresolved V gene accounts for under half, and the others remain unexplained. V, J and clone size are those of that table, while D and trimming were read from the DNA. The sample table contains some 150,000 clones; only one count was recorded for roughly 89% of them. 4% to 5.5% of the sample is taken by the ten largest.

This chain is built from TRBV19 and TRBJ1-5, with no confidently assigned D gene. Sequencing used peripheral blood, obtained on day 0 of AZD1222 vaccination. The source of this sequence is an adult in good health. CDR3 reads: CASSPGFNQPQHF. In nucleotides, the sequence is TGTGCCAGTAGTCCGGGTTTCAATCAGCCCCAGCATTTT.